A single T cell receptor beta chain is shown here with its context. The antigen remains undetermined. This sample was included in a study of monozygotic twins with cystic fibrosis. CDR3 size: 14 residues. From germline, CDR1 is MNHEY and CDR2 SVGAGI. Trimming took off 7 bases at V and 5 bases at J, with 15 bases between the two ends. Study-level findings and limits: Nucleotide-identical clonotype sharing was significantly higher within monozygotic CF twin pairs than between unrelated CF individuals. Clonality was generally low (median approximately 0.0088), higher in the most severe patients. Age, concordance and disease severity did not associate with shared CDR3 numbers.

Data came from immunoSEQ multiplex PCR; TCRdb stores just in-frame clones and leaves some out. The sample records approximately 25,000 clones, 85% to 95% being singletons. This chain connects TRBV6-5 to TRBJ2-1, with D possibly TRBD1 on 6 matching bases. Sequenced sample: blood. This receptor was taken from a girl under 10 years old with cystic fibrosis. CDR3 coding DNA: TGTGCCAGCACCCAGGTAGGGGGTCACAATGAGCAGTTCTTC. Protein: CASTQVGGHNEQFF.